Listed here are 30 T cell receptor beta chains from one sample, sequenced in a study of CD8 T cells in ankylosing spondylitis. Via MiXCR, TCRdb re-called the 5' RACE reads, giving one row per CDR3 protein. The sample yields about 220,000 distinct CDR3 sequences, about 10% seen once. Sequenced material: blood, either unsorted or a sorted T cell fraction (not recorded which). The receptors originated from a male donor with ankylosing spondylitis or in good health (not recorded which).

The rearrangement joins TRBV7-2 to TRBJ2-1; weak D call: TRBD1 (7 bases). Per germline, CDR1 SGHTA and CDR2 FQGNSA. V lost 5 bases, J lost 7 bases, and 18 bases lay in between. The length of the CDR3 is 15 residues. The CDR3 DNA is TGTGCCAGCAGCGCAGGGGGGATCCTCGGTAATGAGCAGTTCTTC. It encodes CASSAGGILGNEQFF.

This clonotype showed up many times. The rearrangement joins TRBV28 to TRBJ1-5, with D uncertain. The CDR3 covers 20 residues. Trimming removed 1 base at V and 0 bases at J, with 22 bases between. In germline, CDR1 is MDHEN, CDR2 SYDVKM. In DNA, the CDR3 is TGTGCCAGCAGTTTATATGGGGTCTGGGCGGAGCAAAATAGCAATCAGCCCCAGCATTTT. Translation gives CASSLYGVWAEQNSNQPQHF. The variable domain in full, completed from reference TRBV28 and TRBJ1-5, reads DVKVTQSSRYLVKRTGEKVFLECVQDMDHENMFWYRQDPGLGLRLIYFSYDVKMKEKGDIPEGYSVSREKKERFSLILESASTNQTSMYLCASSLYGVWAEQNSNQPQHFGDGTRLSIL.

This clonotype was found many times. CDR3 region: CASSLGAWTGAIYGYTF. The DNA for the CDR3 is TGTGCCAGCAGCTTGGGGGCCTGGACAGGGGCCATCTATGGCTACACCTTC. The chain couples TRBV5-6 to TRBJ1-2; 9 nucleotides match TRBD1. Germline CDR1 and CDR2: SGHDT and YYEEEE. V dropped 0 bases and J dropped 4; count of bases not matched to a gene: 10. The length of the CDR3 is 17 residues.

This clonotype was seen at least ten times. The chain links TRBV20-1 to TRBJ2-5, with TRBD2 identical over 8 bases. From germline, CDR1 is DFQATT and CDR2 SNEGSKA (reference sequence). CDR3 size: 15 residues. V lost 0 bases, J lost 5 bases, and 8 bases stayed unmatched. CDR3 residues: CSARDGRGAKETQYF. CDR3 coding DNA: TGCAGTGCTAGAGATGGGCGGGGGGCGAAGGAGACCCAGTACTTC.

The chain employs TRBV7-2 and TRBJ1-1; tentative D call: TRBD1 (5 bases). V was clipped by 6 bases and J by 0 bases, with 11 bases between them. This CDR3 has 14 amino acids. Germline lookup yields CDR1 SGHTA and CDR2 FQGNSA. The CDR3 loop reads CASRLGRLNTEAFF. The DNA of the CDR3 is TGTGCCAGCAGGCTGGGACGTCTGAACACTGAAGCTTTCTTT.

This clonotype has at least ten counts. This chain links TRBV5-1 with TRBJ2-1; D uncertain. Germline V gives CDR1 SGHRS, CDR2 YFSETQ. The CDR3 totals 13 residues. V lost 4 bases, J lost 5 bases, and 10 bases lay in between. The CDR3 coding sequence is TGCGCCAGCAGCGCCAGACTGGACAATGAGCAGTTCTTC. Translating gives CASSARLDNEQFF.

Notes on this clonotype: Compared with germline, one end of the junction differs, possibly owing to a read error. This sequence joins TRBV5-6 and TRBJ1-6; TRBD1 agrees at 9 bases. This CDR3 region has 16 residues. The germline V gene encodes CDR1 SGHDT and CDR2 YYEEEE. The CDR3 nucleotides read TGTGCCGGCAGCTTCGACACCGGGACAGGGTCGTTGGCCCTCCACTTT. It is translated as CAGSFDTGTGSLALHF.

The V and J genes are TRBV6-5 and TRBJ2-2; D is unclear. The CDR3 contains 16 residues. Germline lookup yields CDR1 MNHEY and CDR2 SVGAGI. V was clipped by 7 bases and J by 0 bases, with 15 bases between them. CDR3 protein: CASTASSYSNTGELFF. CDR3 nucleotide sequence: TGTGCCAGCACCGCCTCGAGTTACTCGAACACCGGGGAGCTGTTTTTT.

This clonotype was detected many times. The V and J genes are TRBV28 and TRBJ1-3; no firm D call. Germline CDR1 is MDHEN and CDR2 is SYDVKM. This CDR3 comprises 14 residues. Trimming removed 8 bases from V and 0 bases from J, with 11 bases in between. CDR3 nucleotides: TGTGCCAGCGGTAGACTCTCCTCTGGAAACACCATATATTTT. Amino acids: CASGRLSSGNTIYF.

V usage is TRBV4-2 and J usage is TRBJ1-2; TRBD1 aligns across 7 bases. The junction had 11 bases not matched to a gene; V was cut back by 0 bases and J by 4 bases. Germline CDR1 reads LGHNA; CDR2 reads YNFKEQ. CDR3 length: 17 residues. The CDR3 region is CASSQDVVRQGGYGYTF. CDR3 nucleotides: TGTGCCAGCAGCCAAGATGTAGTGAGACAGGGAGGCTATGGCTACACCTTC.

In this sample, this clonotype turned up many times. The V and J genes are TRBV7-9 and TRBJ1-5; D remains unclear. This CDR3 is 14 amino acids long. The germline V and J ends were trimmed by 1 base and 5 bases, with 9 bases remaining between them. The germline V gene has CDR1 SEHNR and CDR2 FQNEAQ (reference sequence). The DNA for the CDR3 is TGTGCCAGCAGCTTAGGGGCAGATTATCAGCCCCAGCATTTT. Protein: CASSLGADYQPQHF.

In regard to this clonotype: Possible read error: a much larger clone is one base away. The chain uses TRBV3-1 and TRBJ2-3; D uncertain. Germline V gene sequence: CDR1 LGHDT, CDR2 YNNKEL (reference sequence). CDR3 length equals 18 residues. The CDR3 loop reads CACSQDLREWWPGDTQYF. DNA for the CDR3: TGTGCCTGCAGCCAAGACCTCCGCGAATGGTGGCCGGGAGATACGCAGTATTTT.

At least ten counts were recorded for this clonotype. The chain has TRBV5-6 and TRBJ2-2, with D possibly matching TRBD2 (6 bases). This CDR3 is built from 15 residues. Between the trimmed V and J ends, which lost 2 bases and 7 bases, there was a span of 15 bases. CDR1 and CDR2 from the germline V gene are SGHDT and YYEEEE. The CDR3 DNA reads TGTGCCAGCAGCTTACGCGGAGGGAATAACGGGGAGCTGTTTTTT. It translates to CASSLRGGNNGELFF.

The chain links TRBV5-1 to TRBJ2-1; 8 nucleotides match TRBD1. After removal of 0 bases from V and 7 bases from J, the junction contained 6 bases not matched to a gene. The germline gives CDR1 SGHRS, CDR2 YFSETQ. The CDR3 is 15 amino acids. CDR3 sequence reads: CASSLAQGAWNEQFF. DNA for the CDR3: TGCGCCAGCAGCTTGGCGCAGGGGGCGTGGAATGAGCAGTTCTTC.

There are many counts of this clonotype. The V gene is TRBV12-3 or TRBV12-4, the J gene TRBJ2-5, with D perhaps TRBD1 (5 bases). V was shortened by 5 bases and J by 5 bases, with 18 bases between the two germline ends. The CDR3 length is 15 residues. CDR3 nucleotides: TGTGCCAGCAGTCACCGACAGCCTGGTGAGGAGACCCAGTACTTC. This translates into CASSHRQPGEETQYF.

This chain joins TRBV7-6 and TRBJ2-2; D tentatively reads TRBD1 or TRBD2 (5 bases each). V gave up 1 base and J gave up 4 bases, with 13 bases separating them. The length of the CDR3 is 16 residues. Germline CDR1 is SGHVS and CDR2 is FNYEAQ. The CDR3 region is CASSLDQGGFTGELFF. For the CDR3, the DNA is TGTGCCAGCAGCTTAGATCAGGGCGGGTTCACCGGGGAGCTGTTTTTT.

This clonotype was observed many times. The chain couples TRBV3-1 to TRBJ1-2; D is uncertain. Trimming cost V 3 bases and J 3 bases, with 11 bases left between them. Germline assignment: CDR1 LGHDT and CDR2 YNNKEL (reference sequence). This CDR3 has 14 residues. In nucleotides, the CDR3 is TGTGCCAGCAGCCAGGCGGGGTGGGACTATGGCTACACCTTC. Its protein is CASSQAGWDYGYTF.

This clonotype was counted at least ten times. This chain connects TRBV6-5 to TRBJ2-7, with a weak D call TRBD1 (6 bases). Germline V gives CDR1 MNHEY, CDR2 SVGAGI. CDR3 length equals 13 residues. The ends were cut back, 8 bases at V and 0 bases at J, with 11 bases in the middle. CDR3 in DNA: TGTGCCAGCCGGGACAAGTACTCCTACGAGCAGTACTTC. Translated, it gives CASRDKYSYEQYF.

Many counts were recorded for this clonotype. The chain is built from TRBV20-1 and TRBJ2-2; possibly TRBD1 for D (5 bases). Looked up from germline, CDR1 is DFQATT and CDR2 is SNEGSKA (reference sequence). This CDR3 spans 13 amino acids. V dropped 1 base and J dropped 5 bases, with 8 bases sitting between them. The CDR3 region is CSARVPGTGELFF. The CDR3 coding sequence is TGCAGTGCTAGAGTGCCAGGGACCGGGGAGCTGTTTTTT.

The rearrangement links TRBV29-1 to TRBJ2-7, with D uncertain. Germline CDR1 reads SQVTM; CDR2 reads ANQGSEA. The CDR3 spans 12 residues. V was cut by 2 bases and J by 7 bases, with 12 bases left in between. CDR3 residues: CSVESPIGEQYF. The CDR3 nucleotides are TGCAGCGTTGAATCCCCTATCGGAGAGCAGTACTTC.

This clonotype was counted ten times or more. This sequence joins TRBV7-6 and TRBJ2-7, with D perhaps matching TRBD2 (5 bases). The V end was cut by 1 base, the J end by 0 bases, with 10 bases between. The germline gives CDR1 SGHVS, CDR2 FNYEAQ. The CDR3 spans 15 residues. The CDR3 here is CASSLVEGPSYEQYF. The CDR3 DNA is TGTGCCAGCAGCTTAGTTGAGGGCCCCTCCTACGAGCAGTACTTC.

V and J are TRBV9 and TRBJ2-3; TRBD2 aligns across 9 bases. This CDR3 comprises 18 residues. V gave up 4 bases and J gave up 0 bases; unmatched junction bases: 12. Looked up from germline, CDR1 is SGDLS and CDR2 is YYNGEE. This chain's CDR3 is CASSPRSLAGFSTDTQYF. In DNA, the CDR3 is TGTGCCAGCAGCCCCCGAAGTCTAGCGGGGTTCAGCACAGATACGCAGTATTTT.

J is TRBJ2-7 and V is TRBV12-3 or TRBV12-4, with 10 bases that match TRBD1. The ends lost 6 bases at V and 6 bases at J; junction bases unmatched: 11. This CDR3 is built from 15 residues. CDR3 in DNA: TGTGCCAGCAGACCAGACAGGGGGCCGATTCGCGAGCAGTACTTC. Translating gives CASRPDRGPIREQYF.

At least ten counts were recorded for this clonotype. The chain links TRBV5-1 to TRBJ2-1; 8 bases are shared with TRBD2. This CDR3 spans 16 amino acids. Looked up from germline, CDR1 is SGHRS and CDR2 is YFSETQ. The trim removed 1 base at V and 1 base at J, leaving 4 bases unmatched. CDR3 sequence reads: CASSLTSGVSYNEQFF. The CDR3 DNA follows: TGCGCCAGCAGCTTGACTAGCGGAGTGTCCTACAATGAGCAGTTCTTC. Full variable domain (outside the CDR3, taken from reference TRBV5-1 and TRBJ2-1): KAGVTQTPRYLIKTRGQQVTLSCSPISGHRSVSWYQQTPGQGLQFLFEYFSETQRNKGNFPGRFSGRQFSNSRSEMNVSTLELGDSALYLCASSLTSGVSYNEQFFGPGTRLTVL.

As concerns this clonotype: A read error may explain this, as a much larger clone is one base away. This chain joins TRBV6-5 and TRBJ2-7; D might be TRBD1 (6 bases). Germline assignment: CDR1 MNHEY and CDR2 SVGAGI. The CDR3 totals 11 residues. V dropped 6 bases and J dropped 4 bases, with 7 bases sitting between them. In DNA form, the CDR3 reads TGTGCCAGCAGGAGGGGGTACGAGCAGTACTTC. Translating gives CASRRGYEQYF.

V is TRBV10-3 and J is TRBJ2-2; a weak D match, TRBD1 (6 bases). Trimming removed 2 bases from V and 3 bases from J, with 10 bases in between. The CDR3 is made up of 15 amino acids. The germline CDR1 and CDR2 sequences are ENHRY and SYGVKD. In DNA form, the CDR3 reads TGTGCCATCAGTGAGGAACAGGGTTACACCGGGGAGCTGTTTTTT. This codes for CAISEEQGYTGELFF.

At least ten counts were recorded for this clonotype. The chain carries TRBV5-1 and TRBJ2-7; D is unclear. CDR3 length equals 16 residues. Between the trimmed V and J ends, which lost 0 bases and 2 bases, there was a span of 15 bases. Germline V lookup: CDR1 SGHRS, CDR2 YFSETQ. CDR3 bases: TGCGCCAGCAGCTTGGGTATAAGGACCGAAGCCTACGAGCAGTACTTC. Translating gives CASSLGIRTEAYEQYF.

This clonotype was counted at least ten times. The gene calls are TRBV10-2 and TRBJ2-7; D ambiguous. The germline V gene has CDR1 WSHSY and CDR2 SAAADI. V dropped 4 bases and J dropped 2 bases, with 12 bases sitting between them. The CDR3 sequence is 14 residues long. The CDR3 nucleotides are TGCGCCAGCAGTGCTTCGGACGGACCCTACGAGCAGTACTTC. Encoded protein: CASSASDGPYEQYF.

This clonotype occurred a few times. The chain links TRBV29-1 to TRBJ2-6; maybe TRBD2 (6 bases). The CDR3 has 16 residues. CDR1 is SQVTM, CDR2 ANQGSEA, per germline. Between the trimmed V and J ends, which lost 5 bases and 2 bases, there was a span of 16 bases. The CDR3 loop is CSVRDPRGAGANVLTF. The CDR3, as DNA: TGCAGCGTTAGGGATCCGCGGGGAGCTGGGGCCAACGTCCTGACTTTC.

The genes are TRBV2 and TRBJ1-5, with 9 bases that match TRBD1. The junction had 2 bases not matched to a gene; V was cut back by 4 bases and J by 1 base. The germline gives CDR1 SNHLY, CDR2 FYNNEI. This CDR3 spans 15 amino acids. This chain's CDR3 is CASSVGQGSNQPQHF. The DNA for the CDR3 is TGTGCCAGCAGTGTTGGACAGGGGAGCAATCAGCCCCAGCATTTT.